Only a few counts were recorded for the clone carrying this T cell receptor (beta chain). No antigen is known for it. The CDR3 spans 14 residues. V shed 0 bases and J shed 8 bases, with 8 bases lying between them. Germline-derived CDR1 and CDR2 are MNHEY and SVGAGI. CD4+ T cells were isolated after around 10 days of culture. Only in-frame clones appear in the TCRdb table, and some are missing; sequencing was by immunoSEQ multiplex PCR. The sample has some 31,000 clones, about 73% seen once. This sample is drawn from a study of vaccination effects on CD4 cells after COVID-19. The source was CD4+ T cells from PBMCs cultured without peptide, collected before COVID-19 vaccination. The receptor comes from a human donor who received a COVID-19 vaccine. This chain uses TRBV6-5 with TRBJ1-6; D is perhaps TRBD1 (5 bases). CDR3 sequence (DNA): TGTGCCAGCAGTTACTCCCCGGGGCATTCACCCCTCCACTTT. It specifies CASSYSPGHSPLHF.